This T cell receptor (beta chain) was sequenced in a study of cytomegalovirus exposure and HLA in healthy donors. Trimming cost V 2 bases and J 5 bases, with 13 bases left between them. The CDR3 is 13 amino acids. Germline CDR1 and CDR2: GTSNPN and SVGIG (reference sequence). Details on this clone: No antigen is known for it.

The PCR made use of 60 Vbeta and 13 Jbeta primers. Sequencing used immunoSEQ multiplex PCR; TCRdb keeps in-frame clones, though not all of them. Among approximately 4,500 clones listed, around 85% were seen once. Study conclusions and caveats: TCR beta V- and J-gene trimming was later associated with a missense DCLRE1C variant. Reportedly, a later analysis found an Asian-associated ancestry cluster had fewer N-insertions than the roughly 670-donor mean. Later on, an analysis found that several of the most significant clusters appeared to be linked to common viral pathogens, which included parvovirus B19. In vitro experiments confirmed that three CMV-associated chains were specific for CMV antigens.

This clonotype originated in a woman aged 40 to 50 in good health and CMV-seropositive. This chain links TRBV30 with TRBJ2-7, with a possible D match to TRBD1 (6 bases). Sequences were obtained from PBMCs. CDR3 in DNA: TGTGCCTGGAGTAATGGCCAGGGGAACGAGCAGTACTTC. Amino acid sequence: CAWSNGQGNEQYF.